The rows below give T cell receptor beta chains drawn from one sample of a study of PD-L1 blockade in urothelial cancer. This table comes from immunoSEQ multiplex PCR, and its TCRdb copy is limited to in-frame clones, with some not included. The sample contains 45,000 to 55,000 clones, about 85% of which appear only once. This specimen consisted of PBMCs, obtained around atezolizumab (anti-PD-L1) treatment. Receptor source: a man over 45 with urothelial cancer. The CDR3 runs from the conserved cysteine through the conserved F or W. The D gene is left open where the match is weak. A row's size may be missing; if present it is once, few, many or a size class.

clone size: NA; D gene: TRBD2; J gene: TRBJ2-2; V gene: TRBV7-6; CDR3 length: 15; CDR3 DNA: TGTGCCAGCACCCCTGTTTGGGGGGGCACCGGGGAGCTGTTTTTT; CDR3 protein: CASTPVWGGTGELFF
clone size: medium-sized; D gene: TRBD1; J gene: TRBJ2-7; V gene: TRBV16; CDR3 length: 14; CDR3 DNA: TGTGCCAGCAGCCTACAGGGGACCTCCTACGAGCAGTACTTC; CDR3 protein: CASSLQGTSYEQYF
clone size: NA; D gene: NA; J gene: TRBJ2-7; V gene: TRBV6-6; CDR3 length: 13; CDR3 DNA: TGTGCCAGCAGTTCAGGAGGGTTGTACGAGCAGTACTTC; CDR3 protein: CASSSGGLYEQYF
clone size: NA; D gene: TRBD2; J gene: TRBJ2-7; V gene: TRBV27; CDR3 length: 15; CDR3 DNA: TGTGCCAGCAGTCCAACGACTAGCGGGGGATACGAGCAGTACTTC; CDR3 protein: CASSPTTSGGYEQYF
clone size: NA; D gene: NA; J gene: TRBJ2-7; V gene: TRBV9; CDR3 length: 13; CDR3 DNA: TGTGCCAGCAGCGTAGCGGGAGCCTACGAGCAGTACTTC; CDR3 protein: CASSVAGAYEQYF
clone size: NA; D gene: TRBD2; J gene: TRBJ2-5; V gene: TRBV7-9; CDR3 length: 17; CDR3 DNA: TGTGCCAGCAGCTTCGGACTAGCGGGAGAAGGCAAAGGGACCCAGTACTTC; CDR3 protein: CASSFGLAGEGKGTQYF
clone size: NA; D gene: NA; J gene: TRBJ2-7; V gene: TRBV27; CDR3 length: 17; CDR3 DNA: TGTGCCAGCAGTTTAACCCAAGTGGCAGGGCCCCACTACGAGCAGTACTTC; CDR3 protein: CASSLTQVAGPHYEQYF
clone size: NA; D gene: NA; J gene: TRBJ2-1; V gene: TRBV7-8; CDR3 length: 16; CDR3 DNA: TGTGCCAGCAGCCCCGGCCCGAGACAGGCGGGTAATGAGCAGTTCTTC; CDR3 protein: CASSPGPRQAGNEQFF
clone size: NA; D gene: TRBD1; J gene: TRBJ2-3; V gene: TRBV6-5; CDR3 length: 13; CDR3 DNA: TGTGCCAGCGAGGACAGGGGGACAGATACGCAGTATTTT; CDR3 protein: CASEDRGTDTQYF
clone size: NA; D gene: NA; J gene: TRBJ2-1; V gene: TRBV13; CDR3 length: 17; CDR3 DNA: TGTGCCAGCAGCCGAGACAGGACCCCAAGCTCCTACAATGAGCAGTTCTTC; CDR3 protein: CASSRDRTPSSYNEQFF
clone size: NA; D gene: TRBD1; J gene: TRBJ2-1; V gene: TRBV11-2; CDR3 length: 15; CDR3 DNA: TGTGCCAGCAGCTTTGACGGACAGGGTTTTAGTGAGCAGTTCTTC; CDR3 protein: CASSFDGQGFSEQFF
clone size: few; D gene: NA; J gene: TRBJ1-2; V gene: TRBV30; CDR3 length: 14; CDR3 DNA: TGTGCCTGGAGTGTACTAAGGGGCGCGGGGGGCTACACCTTC; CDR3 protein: CAWSVLRGAGGYTF
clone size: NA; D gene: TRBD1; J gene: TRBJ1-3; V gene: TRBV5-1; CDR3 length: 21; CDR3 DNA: TGCGCCAGCAGCTCGGGACCGCAGGGGGCTCGAATATTCTCCTCTGGAAACACCATATATTTT; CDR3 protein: CASSSGPQGARIFSSGNTIYF
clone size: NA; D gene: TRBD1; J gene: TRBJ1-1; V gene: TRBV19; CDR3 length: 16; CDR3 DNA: TGTGCCAGTAGTATATACGGGACAGGAAGAAACACTGAAGCTTTCTTT; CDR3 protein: CASSIYGTGRNTEAFF
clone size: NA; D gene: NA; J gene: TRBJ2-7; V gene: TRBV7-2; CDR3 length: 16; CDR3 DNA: TGTGCCAGCAGCTCATTCCCAAGGAGTCCATCCTACGAGCAGTACTTC; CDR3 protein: CASSSFPRSPSYEQYF
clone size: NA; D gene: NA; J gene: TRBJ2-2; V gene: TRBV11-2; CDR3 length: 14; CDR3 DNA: TGTGCCAGCGGATCCGGGACGAACACCGGGGAGCTGTTTTTT; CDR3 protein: CASGSGTNTGELFF
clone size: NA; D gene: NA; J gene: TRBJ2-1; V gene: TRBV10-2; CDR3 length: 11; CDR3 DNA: TGCGCCAGCAGCGGAGGGGCAGAGCAGTTCTTC; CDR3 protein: CASSGGAEQFF
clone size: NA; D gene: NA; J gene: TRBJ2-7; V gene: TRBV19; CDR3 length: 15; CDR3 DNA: TGTGCCAGTAGTATAGAGGGGACGGGGGTTGGCGAGCAGTACTTC; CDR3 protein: CASSIEGTGVGEQYF
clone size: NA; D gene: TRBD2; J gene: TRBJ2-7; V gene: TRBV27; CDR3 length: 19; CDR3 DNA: TGTGCCAGCAGTTTATCGGGTCCGGGGGGGGGCGGGAGGGCCTACGAGCAGTACTTC; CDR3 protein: CASSLSGPGGGGRAYEQYF
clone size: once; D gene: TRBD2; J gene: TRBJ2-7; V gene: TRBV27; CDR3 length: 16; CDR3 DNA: TGTGCCAGCAGTCCGTCCTTGGGCGGGAGGTCCTACGAGCAGTACTTC; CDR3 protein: CASSPSLGGRSYEQYF
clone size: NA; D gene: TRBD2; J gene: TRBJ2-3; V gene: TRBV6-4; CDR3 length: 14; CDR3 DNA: TGTGCCAGCAGTTCGGCGGGAGGGGCAGATACGCAGTATTTT; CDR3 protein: CASSSAGGADTQYF
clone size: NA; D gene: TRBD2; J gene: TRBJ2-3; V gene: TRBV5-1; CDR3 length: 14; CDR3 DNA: TGCGCCAGCAGCCCGACTAGCGACGCAGATACGCAGTATTTT; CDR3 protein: CASSPTSDADTQYF
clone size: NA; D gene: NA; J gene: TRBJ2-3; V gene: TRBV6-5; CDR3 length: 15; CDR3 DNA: TGTGCCAGCAGGCTATATGGGGGGGCCTCCGATACGCAGTATTTT; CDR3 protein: CASRLYGGASDTQYF
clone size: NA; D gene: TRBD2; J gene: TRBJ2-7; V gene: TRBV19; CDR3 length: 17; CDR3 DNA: TGTGCCAGTAAACCTACCGGGACTAGCCTGGGCAACTACGAGCAGTACTTC; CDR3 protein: CASKPTGTSLGNYEQYF
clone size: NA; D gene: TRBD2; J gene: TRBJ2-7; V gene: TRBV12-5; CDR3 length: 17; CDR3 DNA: TGTGCTAGTGGCCGGGGACTAGCGGGGGGGAGCTCCTACGAGCAGTACTTC; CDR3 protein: CASGRGLAGGSSYEQYF
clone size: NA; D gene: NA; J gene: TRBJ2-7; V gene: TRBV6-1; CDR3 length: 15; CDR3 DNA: TGTGCCAGCAGGTCCGTTTTGGGCCAAACCTACGAGCAGTACTTC; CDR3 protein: CASRSVLGQTYEQYF
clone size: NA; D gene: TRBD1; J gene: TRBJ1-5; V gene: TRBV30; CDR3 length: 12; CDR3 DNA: TGTGCCTGGAACAGGGGGTTGTCTCCCCAGCATTTT; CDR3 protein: CAWNRGLSPQHF
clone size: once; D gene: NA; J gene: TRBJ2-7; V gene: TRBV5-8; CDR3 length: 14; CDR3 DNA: TGTGCCAGCAGCTTAAGCGGACAGACCTACGAGCAGTACTTC; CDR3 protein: CASSLSGQTYEQYF
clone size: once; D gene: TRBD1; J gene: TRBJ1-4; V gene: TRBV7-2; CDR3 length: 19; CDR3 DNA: TGTGCCAGCAGCACCGGGACAGGGAACGGGCGACGGTCTAATGAAAAACTGTTTTTT; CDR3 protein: CASSTGTGNGRRSNEKLFF
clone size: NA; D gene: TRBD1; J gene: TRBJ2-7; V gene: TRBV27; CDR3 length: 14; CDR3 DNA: TGTGCCAGCAGTTCGGGACAGGCCGCCTACGAGCAGTACTTC; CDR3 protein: CASSSGQAAYEQYF
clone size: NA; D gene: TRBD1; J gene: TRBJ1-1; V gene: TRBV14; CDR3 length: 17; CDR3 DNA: TGTGCCAGCAGCCAAGCCCCCGGACAGGGGAGATTTACTGAAGCTTTCTTT; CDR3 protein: CASSQAPGQGRFTEAFF
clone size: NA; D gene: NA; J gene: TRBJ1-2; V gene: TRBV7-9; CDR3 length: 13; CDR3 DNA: TGTGCCAGCAGTCAGGAAGGGGGAAGAGGCTACACCTTC; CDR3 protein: CASSQEGGRGYTF
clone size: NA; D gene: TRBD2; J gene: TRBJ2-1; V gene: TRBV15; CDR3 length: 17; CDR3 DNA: TGTGCCACCAGCAGAGATCTAGCGGGAGGAAGTTTAGGAGGGCAGTTCTTC; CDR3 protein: CATSRDLAGGSLGGQFF
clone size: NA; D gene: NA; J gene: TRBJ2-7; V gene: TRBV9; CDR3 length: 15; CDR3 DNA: TGTGCCAGCAGCGTAGGTTTTCGGGGGGCAAACGAGCAGTACTTC; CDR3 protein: CASSVGFRGANEQYF
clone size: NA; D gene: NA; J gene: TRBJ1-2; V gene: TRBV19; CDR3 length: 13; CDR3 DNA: TGTGCCAGTAGTGCCGGGACAAACTATGGCTACACCTTC; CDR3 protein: CASSAGTNYGYTF
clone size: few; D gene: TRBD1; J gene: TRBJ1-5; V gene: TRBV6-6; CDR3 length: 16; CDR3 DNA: TGTGCCAGCAGTAGGGGACAGGGGGTCTCCAATCAGCCCCAGCATTTT; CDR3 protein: CASSRGQGVSNQPQHF
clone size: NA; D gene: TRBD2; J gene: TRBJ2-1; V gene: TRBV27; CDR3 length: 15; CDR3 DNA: TGTGCCAGCAGTTTATGGCTAGCGGGAGATGTCGGGCAGTTCTTC; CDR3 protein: CASSLWLAGDVGQFF